This TCR beta chain is from a study of blood T cell repertoires in COVID-19 (dated by TCRdb to about 2020). Regarding the complete study: Collaborator samples came from the United States, Italy and Spain and covered acute and convalescent phases of COVID-19. The prospective study material was composed of cDNA or gDNA derived from T cells, B-cell-depleted T cells, or PBMCs. Deeply sampled blood TCRbeta repertoires from subjects exposed to, actively infected with, or recovered from COVID-19 were included in the dataset. The samples were drawn from the first 160 participants of the ongoing ImmuneRACE study and from 950 to 1,500 subjects provided by 6 global collaborators. Nearly every sample came with metadata listing a de-identified subject ID, COVID-19 status, age in years and sex. The repertoires were released in a freely available public database intended as a resource for research on the immune response to SARS-CoV-2. Where HLA class I and class II types were available, the types were taken from metadata supplied by the sample provider, not from assay-based typing.

TCRbeta CDR3 regions were amplified from genomic DNA using the immunoSEQ Assay, a bias-controlled multiplex PCR. The paper's data handling went like this. The number of nucleated cells in each sample was estimated by amplification of reference gene primers within the assay. To quantify the absolute abundance of each unique TCRbeta CDR3 rearrangement, sequence reads were collapsed and filtered. For each sample, productive Simpson clonality was calculated by taking the square root of Simpson's diversity index across productive rearrangements. The clones in this table, taken by TCRdb from immuneACCESS, are in-frame only. Not every clone is retained; where verified, under half of the shortfall comes from an unresolved V gene, and the cause of the rest is unknown. V, J and clone size are those of that table, while D and trimming were read from the DNA. For this sample there are 65,000 to 70,000 clones; 85% to 90% appear just once. The top ten hold about 4% of the sample.

The CDR3 sequence holds 15 residues, the cysteine and phenylalanine included. Only the CDR3 DNA is retained, 45 bases long and in frame from the first base. V is cut back by 6 bases and J by 0 bases, with 6 bases in the junction unmatched. The CDR1 and CDR2 encoded by the germline V gene are KGHSH and LQKENI. Each collaborating institution followed its own protocols to collect whole blood in K2EDTA tubes. Collaborator samples were shipped for TCRbeta analysis as frozen whole blood, isolated PBMCs, or DNA extracted from either sample type. Study-wide conclusions, independent of this receptor: The quantity of clinical and demographic metadata differed by source and by participant and was supplied without curation.

In regard to this clone: There is no known antigen for this receptor. Base qualities are not at hand, and no much larger clone is one base apart.

The sequenced sample consisted of peripheral blood. The sequence joins TRBV18 to TRBJ2-7, and TRBD1 aligns with 9 junction nucleotides. This clonotype was sampled from a man over 45 with acute or convalescent COVID-19. The nucleotide sequence is given as TGTGCCAGCTCTCGGGACAGGGATTCCTCCTACGAGCAGTACTTC. This is translated as CASSRDRDSSYEQYF.